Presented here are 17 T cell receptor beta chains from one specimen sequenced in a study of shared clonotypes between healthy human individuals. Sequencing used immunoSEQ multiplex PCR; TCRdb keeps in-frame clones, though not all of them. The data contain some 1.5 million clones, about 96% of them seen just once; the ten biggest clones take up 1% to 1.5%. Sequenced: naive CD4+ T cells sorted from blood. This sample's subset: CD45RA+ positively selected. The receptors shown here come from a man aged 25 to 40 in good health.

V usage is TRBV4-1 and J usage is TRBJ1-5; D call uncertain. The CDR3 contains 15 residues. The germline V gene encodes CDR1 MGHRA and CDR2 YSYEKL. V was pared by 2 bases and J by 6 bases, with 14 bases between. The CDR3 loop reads CASSQIGDRGQPQHF. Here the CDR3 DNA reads TGCGCCAGCAGCCAAATCGGGGATCGGGGTCAGCCCCAGCATTTT.

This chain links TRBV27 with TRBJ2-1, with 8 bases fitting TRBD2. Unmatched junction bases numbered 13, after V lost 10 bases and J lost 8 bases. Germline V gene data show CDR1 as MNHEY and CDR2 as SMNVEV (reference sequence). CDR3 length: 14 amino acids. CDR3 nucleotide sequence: TGTGCCACCACAGCAACGGGAGGGCCCCATGAGCAGTTCTTC. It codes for CATTATGGPHEQFF.

The CDR3 region is CAIGPTGGPYEQYF. DNA for the CDR3: TGTGCCATCGGCCCGACAGGGGGCCCCTACGAGCAGTACTTC. The rearrangement joins TRBV10-3 to TRBJ2-7; TRBD1 matches at 10 bases. The junction had 6 bases not matched to a gene; V was cut back by 8 bases and J by 2 bases. The CDR3 totals 14 residues. Germline V gives CDR1 ENHRY, CDR2 SYGVKD.

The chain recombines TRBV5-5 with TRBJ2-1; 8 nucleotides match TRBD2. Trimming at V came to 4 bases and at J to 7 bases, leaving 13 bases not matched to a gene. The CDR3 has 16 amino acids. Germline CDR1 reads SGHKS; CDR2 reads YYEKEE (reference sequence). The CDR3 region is CASSALLAGSGNEQFF. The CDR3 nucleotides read TGTGCCAGCAGCGCCTTGCTAGCGGGCTCAGGGAATGAGCAGTTCTTC.

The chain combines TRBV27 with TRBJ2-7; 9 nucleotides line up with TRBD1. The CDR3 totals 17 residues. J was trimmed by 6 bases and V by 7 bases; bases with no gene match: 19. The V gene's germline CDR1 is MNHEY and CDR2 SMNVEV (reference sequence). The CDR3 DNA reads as TGTGCCAGCAAGTTCATAGGGACAGGGAAGGAGGACTGCGAGCAGTACTTC. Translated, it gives CASKFIGTGKEDCEQYF.

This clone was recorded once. As DNA, the CDR3 is TGTGCCAGCAGTCCACAACAGGGGCACCAGCCCCAGCATTTT. It specifies CASSPQQGHQPQHF. This chain joins TRBV28 and TRBJ1-5; the match to TRBD1 covers 7 bases. V lost 5 bases, J lost 7 bases, and 8 bases stayed unmatched. CDR1 and CDR2 from the germline V gene are MDHEN and SYDVKM. The CDR3 loop spans 14 amino acids.

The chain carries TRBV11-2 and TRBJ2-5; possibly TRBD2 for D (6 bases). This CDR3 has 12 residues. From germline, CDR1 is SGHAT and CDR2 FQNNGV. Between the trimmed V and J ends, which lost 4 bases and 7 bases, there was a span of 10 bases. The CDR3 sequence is CASSSGEWTQYF. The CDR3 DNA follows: TGTGCCAGCAGCTCGGGGGAATGGACCCAGTACTTC.

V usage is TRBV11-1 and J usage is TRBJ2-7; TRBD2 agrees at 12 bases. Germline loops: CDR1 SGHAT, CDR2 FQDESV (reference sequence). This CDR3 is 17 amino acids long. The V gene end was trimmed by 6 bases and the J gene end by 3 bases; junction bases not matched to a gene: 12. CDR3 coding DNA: TGTGCCAGCAGACGAACTAGCGGGAGGAAGGCCGTCTACGAGCAGTACTTC. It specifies CASRRTSGRKAVYEQYF.

The CDR3 DNA follows: TGTGCCAGCAGCCCCGGGACAGGGAACGAAGAGACCCAGTACTTC. Protein sequence: CASSPGTGNEETQYF. The J gene is TRBJ2-5, the V gene TRBV11-2, with TRBD1 identical over 9 bases. This CDR3 has 15 residues. The V gene end was trimmed by 5 bases and the J gene end by 3 bases; junction bases not matched to a gene: 7. Germline CDR1 SGHAT, CDR2 FQNNGV.

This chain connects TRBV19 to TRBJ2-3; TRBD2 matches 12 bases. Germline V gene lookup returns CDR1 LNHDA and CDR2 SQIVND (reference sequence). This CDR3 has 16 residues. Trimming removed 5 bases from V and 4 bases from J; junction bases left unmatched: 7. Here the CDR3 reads CASSRPTSGSADTQYF. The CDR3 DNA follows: TGTGCCAGTAGTCGCCCGACTAGCGGGAGCGCAGATACGCAGTATTTT.

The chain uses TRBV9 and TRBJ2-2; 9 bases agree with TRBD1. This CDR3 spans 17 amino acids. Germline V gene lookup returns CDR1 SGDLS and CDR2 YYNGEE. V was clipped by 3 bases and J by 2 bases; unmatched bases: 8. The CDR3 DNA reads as TGTGCCAGCAGCGCTCCCTGGGGACAGGGAAACACCGGGGAGCTGTTTTTT. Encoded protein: CASSAPWGQGNTGELFF.

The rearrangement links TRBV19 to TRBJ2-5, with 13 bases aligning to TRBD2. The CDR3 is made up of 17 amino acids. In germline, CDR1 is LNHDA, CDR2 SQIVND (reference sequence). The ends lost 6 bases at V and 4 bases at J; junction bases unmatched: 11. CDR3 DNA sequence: TGTGCCAGTAGCCGAGAACGAGGACTAGCGGGAGTAGAGACCCAGTACTTC. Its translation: CASSRERGLAGVETQYF. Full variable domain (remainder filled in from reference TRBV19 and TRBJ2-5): DGGITQSPKYLFRKEGQNVTLSCEQNLNHDAMYWYRQDPGQGLRLIYYSQIVNDFQKGDIAEGYSVSREKKESFPLTVTSAQKNPTAFYLCASSRERGLAGVETQYFGPGTRLLVL.

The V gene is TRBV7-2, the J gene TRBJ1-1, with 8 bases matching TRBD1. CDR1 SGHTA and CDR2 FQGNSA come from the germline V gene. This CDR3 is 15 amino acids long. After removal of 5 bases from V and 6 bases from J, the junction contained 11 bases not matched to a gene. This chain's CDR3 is CASSIQTPGGPEAFF. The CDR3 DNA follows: TGTGCCAGCAGCATACAAACTCCAGGGGGCCCTGAAGCTTTCTTT.

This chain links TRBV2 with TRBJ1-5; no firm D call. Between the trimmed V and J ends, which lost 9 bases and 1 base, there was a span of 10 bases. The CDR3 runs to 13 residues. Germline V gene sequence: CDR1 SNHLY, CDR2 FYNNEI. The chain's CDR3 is CASGLESNQPQHF. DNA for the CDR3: TGTGCCAGTGGACTTGAGAGCAATCAGCCCCAGCATTTT.

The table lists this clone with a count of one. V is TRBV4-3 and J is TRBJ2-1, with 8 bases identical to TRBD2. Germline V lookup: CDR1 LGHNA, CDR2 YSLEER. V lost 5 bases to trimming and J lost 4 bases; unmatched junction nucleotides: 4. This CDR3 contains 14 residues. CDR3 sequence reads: CASSLGGGYNEQFF. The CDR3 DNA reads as TGCGCCAGCAGCTTGGGCGGGGGGTACAATGAGCAGTTCTTC.

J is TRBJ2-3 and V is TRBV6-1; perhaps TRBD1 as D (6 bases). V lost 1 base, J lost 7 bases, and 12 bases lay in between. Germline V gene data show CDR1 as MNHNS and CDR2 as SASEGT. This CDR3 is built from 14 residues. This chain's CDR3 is CASSEVGRGNTQYF. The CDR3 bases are TGTGCCAGCAGTGAAGTGGGCAGGGGAAATACGCAGTATTTT.

The CDR3 reads CASSLGLAGGFSEAFF. The CDR3 nucleotides read TGTGCCAGCAGCTTGGGGTTGGCAGGGGGGTTTTCTGAAGCTTTCTTT. The chain uses TRBV7-9 and TRBJ1-1, with 7 bases aligning to TRBD1. V was clipped by 3 bases and J by 6 bases; unmatched bases: 13. Germline V lookup: CDR1 SEHNR, CDR2 FQNEAQ (reference sequence). The CDR3 has 16 amino acids.